The 22 T cell receptor beta chains given below trace back to one sample, sequenced in a study of T cell responses to AZD1222 COVID-19 vaccine. Clones were read by immunoSEQ multiplex PCR, and TCRdb kept only the in-frame ones, dropping some. The sample lists under 150,000 clones, roughly 92% occurring once. The material was peripheral blood, obtained 28 days after the second AZD1222 dose. These receptors all stem from an adult who received the AZD1222 COVID-19 vaccine.

The chain has TRBV27 and TRBJ2-1; 11 positions match TRBD2. The CDR3 is 15 amino acids. In germline, CDR1 is MNHEY, CDR2 SMNVEV (reference sequence). Losses at the gene ends were 5 bases for V and 4 bases for J; bases not matched to a gene: 4. CDR3 sequence: CASSQTSGAYNEQFF. In DNA form, the CDR3 reads TGTGCCAGCAGTCAGACTAGCGGGGCGTACAATGAGCAGTTCTTC.

The chain joins TRBV5-1 to TRBJ1-4, with D possibly TRBD1 on 5 matching bases. Germline assignment: CDR1 SGHRS and CDR2 YFSETQ. This CDR3 comprises 16 residues. Trimming took 4 bases from V and 2 from J, leaving 15 bases between them. As DNA, the CDR3 is TGCGCCAGCAGCCCGTCAGCAGGGAGGACTAATGAAAAACTGTTTTTT. Amino acid sequence: CASSPSAGRTNEKLFF.

The chain is built from TRBV6-2 or TRBV6-3 and TRBJ1-1; D is perhaps TRBD1 (6 bases). V gave up 4 bases and J gave up 1 base, with 10 bases separating them. Looked up from germline, CDR1 is MNHEY and CDR2 is SVGEGT. The CDR3 loop spans 14 amino acids. CDR3: CASSSVGQNTEAFF. Here the CDR3 DNA reads TGTGCCAGCAGTTCCGTGGGACAGAACACTGAAGCTTTCTTT.

This clone appeared once. The chain couples TRBV18 to TRBJ1-5; 11 bases fit TRBD1. The CDR3 has 16 residues. Trimming took 5 bases from V and 6 from J; bases not matched to a gene: 9. Germline CDR1 KGHSH, CDR2 LQKENI. The CDR3 nucleotides read TGTGCCAGCTCAGCCGGTGGACAGGGGGCAGCTCAGCCCCAGCATTTT. It encodes CASSAGGQGAAQPQHF.

The V call is TRBV4-3, the J call TRBJ2-5; D is uncertain. Trimming cost V 4 bases and J 5 bases, with 20 bases left between them. This CDR3 is built from 16 residues. The germline V gene encodes CDR1 LGHNA and CDR2 YSLEER. In DNA, the CDR3 is TGCGCCAGCAGCCGCCCTGCGAGCGCGTTGGGGGAGACCCAGTACTTC. Amino acid sequence: CASSRPASALGETQYF.

The chain recombines TRBV28 with TRBJ1-2, with 7 bases aligning to TRBD1. The V gene's germline CDR1 is MDHEN and CDR2 SYDVKM. The CDR3 extends over 15 amino acids. V lost 1 base and J lost 1; bases outside the gene matches: 3. CDR3: CASSLLAGGNYGYTF. The CDR3 DNA is TGTGCCAGCAGTTTATTGGCAGGGGGTAACTATGGCTACACCTTC.

This chain connects TRBV6-6 to TRBJ2-7, with D possibly matching TRBD1 (6 bases). This CDR3 comprises 17 residues. V lost 5 bases and J lost 1, with 21 bases in between. Germline assignment: CDR1 MNHNY and CDR2 SVGAGI (reference sequence). DNA for the CDR3: TGTGCCAGCAGTCACCGGGACACTGAGCTCCCTTCCTACGAGCAGTACTTC. Residues: CASSHRDTELPSYEQYF.

This clone was seen more than once but under ten times. This same CDR3 is encoded by further DNA sequences in the sample. In DNA form, the CDR3 reads TGTGCCAGCTCACCAACAGCGCACACTGAAGCTTTCTTT. As protein: CASSPTAHTEAFF. The chain carries TRBV18 and TRBJ1-1; D uncertain. Trimming cost V 2 bases and J 3 bases, with 7 bases left between them. CDR3 length: 13 residues. CDR1 and CDR2 from the germline V gene are KGHSH and LQKENI.

V gene TRBV18 combines with J gene TRBJ2-3, with 9 bases matching TRBD1. With V trimmed by 5 bases and J by 3 bases, 6 bases remained unmatched. The V gene's germline CDR1 is KGHSH and CDR2 LQKENI. This CDR3 has 15 amino acids. The CDR3 DNA reads as TGTGCCAGCTCAAGGGGACAGGGCGAAACAGATACGCAGTATTTT. Its translation: CASSRGQGETDTQYF.

The CDR3, as DNA: TGTGCCAGCAGTTTGGTTCCGGGACTGCTGACTTCGAACACTGAAGCTTTCTTT. It yields the protein CASSLVPGLLTSNTEAFF. The rearrangement links TRBV28 to TRBJ1-1; D may be TRBD1 (5 bases). Germline V gives CDR1 MDHEN, CDR2 SYDVKM. The CDR3 contains 18 residues. V was trimmed by 3 bases and J by 1 base, leaving 21 bases between them. Looking up the rest from reference TRBV28 and TRBJ1-1 gives the full variable domain: DVKVTQSSRYLVKRTGEKVFLECVQDMDHENMFWYRQDPGLGLRLIYFSYDVKMKEKGDIPEGYSVSREKKERFSLILESASTNQTSMYLCASSLVPGLLTSNTEAFFGQGTRLTVV.

The genes are TRBV7-2 and TRBJ1-4; a weak D match, TRBD1 (6 bases). Germline CDR1 SGHTA, CDR2 FQGNSA. V lost 1 base to trimming and J lost 7 bases, with 13 bases between them. The CDR3 consists of 15 residues. This CDR3 is CASSLGQGFGEKLFF. The CDR3 DNA is TGTGCCAGCAGCTTAGGGCAGGGGTTCGGTGAAAAACTGTTTTTT.

This clone was detected only once. This rearrangement joins TRBV7-8 to TRBJ1-2; weak D call: TRBD1 (6 bases). With 5 bases removed from V and 1 base from J, the gap between germline ends came to 14 bases. The CDR3 length is 15 residues. Germline CDR1 reads SGHVS; CDR2 reads FQNEAQ. The CDR3 DNA follows: TGTGCCAGCAGCCCAGGCAGGGGAAATAACTATGGCTACACCTTC. It translates to CASSPGRGNNYGYTF. The complete variable domain, with remaining parts taken from reference TRBV7-8 and TRBJ1-2, reads GAGVSQSPRYKVAKRGQDVALRCDPISGHVSLFWYQQALGQGPEFLTYFQNEAQLDKSGLPSDRFFAERPEGSVSTLKIQRTQQEDSAVYLCASSPGRGNNYGYTFGSGTRLTVV.

The chain combines TRBV20-1 with TRBJ2-3; possibly TRBD2 for D (6 bases). Germline lookup yields CDR1 DFQATT and CDR2 SNEGSKA (reference sequence). The CDR3 consists of 14 residues. V was trimmed by 3 bases and J by 4 bases, leaving 14 bases between them. For the CDR3, the DNA is TGCAGTGCTAGTCCCCAGGGAGGCCCAGATACGCAGTATTTT. This codes for CSASPQGGPDTQYF.

The V gene is TRBV28, the J gene TRBJ1-6, with TRBD1 matching 7 bases. J was trimmed by 8 bases and V by 6 bases; bases with no gene match: 10. This CDR3 is 15 amino acids long. Per germline, CDR1 MDHEN and CDR2 SYDVKM. The CDR3: CASSRQGGGYSPLHF. CDR3 in DNA: TGTGCCAGCAGCCGACAGGGTGGGGGCTATTCACCCCTCCACTTT.

This clone has a handful of counts. The gene calls are TRBV30 and TRBJ1-1, with D uncertain. Trimming took 3 bases from V and 0 from J, leaving 5 bases between them. CDR3 length: 12 residues. Germline V gene sequence: CDR1 GTSNPN, CDR2 SVGIG (reference sequence). The CDR3 reads CAWSGMNTEAFF. CDR3 DNA: TGTGCCTGGAGCGGAATGAACACTGAAGCTTTCTTT.

The chain employs TRBV5-1 and TRBJ2-7; D not certain. This CDR3 is 13 amino acids long. The germline gives CDR1 SGHRS, CDR2 YFSETQ. V shed 0 bases and J shed 4 bases, with 8 bases lying between them. CDR3 nucleotide sequence: TGCGCCAGCAGCTTGGCAACCTCATACGAGCAGTACTTC. Its protein is CASSLATSYEQYF.

V is TRBV7-2 and J is TRBJ2-1, with TRBD2 as a possible D gene (6 bases). Trimming cost V 6 bases and J 6 bases, with 15 bases left between them. This CDR3 has 14 residues. Germline CDR1 and CDR2: SGHTA and FQGNSA. The CDR3 bases are TGTGCCAGCAGGTCCCTGATGGGGGGCAATGAGCAGTTCTTC. This gives the protein CASRSLMGGNEQFF.

This clone was seen a single time. The chain couples TRBV3-1 (or the pseudogene TRBV3-2) to TRBJ2-4, with TRBD1 matching 11 bases. V gave up 0 bases and J gave up 1 base; unmatched junction bases: 2. The CDR3 consists of 17 residues. Germline values: CDR1 LGHDT, CDR2 YNNKEL (reference sequence). The CDR3 reads CASSQDRTGGAKNIQYF. The CDR3, as DNA: TGTGCCAGCAGCCAAGACCGGACAGGGGGCGCCAAAAACATTCAGTACTTC.

The CDR3 loop is CASSSNILRNTIYF. The CDR3 nucleotides are TGTGCCAGCAGCTCCAATATTCTCAGAAACACCATATATTTT. This sequence joins TRBV11-3 and TRBJ1-3; D unclear. Germline CDR1 reads SGHNT; CDR2 reads YENEEA. V lost 4 bases to trimming and J lost 5 bases, with 12 bases between them. The length of the CDR3 is 14 residues.

The V call is TRBV19, the J call TRBJ1-2, with D possibly being TRBD1 (6 bases). V lost 7 bases to trimming and J lost 6 bases, with 15 bases between them. This CDR3 spans 13 amino acids. CDR1 is LNHDA, CDR2 SQIVND, per germline (reference sequence). The CDR3 loop is CASTPDSSNGYTF. CDR3 DNA sequence: TGTGCCAGTACCCCGGACAGCTCCAATGGCTACACCTTC.

V is TRBV9 and J is TRBJ2-3; D not certain. In germline, CDR1 is SGDLS, CDR2 YYNGEE. The CDR3 has 16 residues. V was clipped by 0 bases and J by 0 bases, with 11 bases between them. CDR3: CASSVASYLSTDTQYF. Here the CDR3 DNA reads TGTGCCAGCAGCGTAGCAAGCTACCTTAGCACAGATACGCAGTATTTT.

This clone was picked up a small number of times. V usage is TRBV6-4 and J usage is TRBJ2-7, with 10 bases that match TRBD1. The germline V gene encodes CDR1 MRHNA and CDR2 SNTAGT. V lost 8 bases to trimming and J lost 9 bases; unmatched junction nucleotides: 22. This CDR3 spans 17 amino acids. The CDR3 region has the DNA TGTGCCAGCTCCTTGGCCCCTTCGGGACAGGGGCGGTTGGTGCAGTACTTC. Protein sequence: CASSLAPSGQGRLVQYF.